A single sample is the source of the 26 T cell receptor beta chains below, sequenced in a study of CD8 T cells in ankylosing spondylitis. TCRdb independently ran MiXCR on the 5' RACE reads; one entry per CDR3 protein. This table holds 380,000 or so distinct CDR3 sequences, about 20% found once. The specimen sequenced was blood, either unsorted or a sorted T cell fraction (not recorded which). These receptors were taken from a male donor with ankylosing spondylitis or in good health (not recorded which).

This clonotype was counted only a few times. CDR3 residues: CASSWGQETLSKNIQYF. CDR3 nucleotide sequence: TGTGCCAGCAGCTGGGGACAGGAGACATTGTCCAAAAACATTCAGTACTTC. The chain joins TRBV11-2 to TRBJ2-4; 8 bases map to TRBD1. CDR1 and CDR2 (germline): SGHAT, FQNNGV. J lost 2 bases, V lost 4 bases, and 10 bases had no gene match. This CDR3 spans 17 amino acids.

The rearrangement joins TRBV2 to TRBJ2-1; D may be TRBD2 (5 bases). The germline CDR1 and CDR2 sequences are SNHLY and FYNNEI. V was cut by 7 bases and J by 0 bases, with 16 bases left in between. CDR3 length equals 16 residues. CDR3 coding DNA: TGTGCCAGCACCCCAGGTTCGGGGAGCTCCTACAATGAGCAGTTCTTC. Its protein product is CASTPGSGSSYNEQFF. Full variable domain (remainder filled in from reference TRBV2 and TRBJ2-1): EPEVTQTPSHQVTQMGQEVILRCVPISNHLYFYWYRQILGQKVEFLVSFYNNEISEKSEIFDDQFSVERPDGSNFTLKIRSTKLEDSAMYFCASTPGSGSSYNEQFFGPGTRLTVL.

This clonotype appeared a few times. The chain has TRBV7-9 and TRBJ1-1; TRBD1 might be the D (5 bases). CDR1 and CDR2 (germline): SEHNR, FQNEAQ (reference sequence). This CDR3 contains 12 residues. The germline V and J ends were trimmed by 4 bases and 7 bases, with 10 bases remaining between them. The CDR3 spells CASSWDASEAFF. The CDR3 DNA follows: TGTGCCAGCAGCTGGGACGCAAGTGAAGCTTTCTTT.

This clonotype was counted between two and nine times. The V gene is TRBV5-6, the J gene TRBJ2-1; TRBD1 aligns across 10 bases. The trim removed 3 bases at V and 10 bases at J, leaving 7 bases unmatched. This CDR3 has 14 amino acids. Germline V gene data show CDR1 as SGHDT and CDR2 as YYEEEE. CDR3 nucleotides: TGTGCCAGCAGCTCGGGGACAGGGGTCCGGGAGCAGTTCTTC. Translation gives CASSSGTGVREQFF.

A single count supports this clonotype. J is TRBJ2-2 and V is TRBV6-1, with TRBD2 matching over 8 bases. Germline assignment: CDR1 MNHNS and CDR2 SASEGT. Trimming cost V 8 bases and J 2 bases; bases outside gene matches: 7. The CDR3 extends over 15 amino acids. CDR3 nucleotides: TGTGCCAGCGGCTGGACTAGCTTTAACACCGGGGAGCTGTTTTTT. It is translated as CASGWTSFNTGELFF.

This clonotype appeared a few times. The chain uses TRBV7-9 and TRBJ2-3; 15 bases are shared with TRBD2. Germline V gene lookup returns CDR1 SEHNR and CDR2 FQNEAQ (reference sequence). V trimming: 5 bases; J trimming: 5 bases; junction bases outside the gene matches: 5. The length of the CDR3 is 16 residues. This CDR3 reads CASSGLAGGPGDTQYF. As DNA, the CDR3 is TGTGCCAGCAGCGGACTAGCGGGGGGGCCGGGAGATACGCAGTATTTT.

This rearrangement joins TRBV7-6 to TRBJ2-2, with TRBD2 matching over 8 bases. The V gene end was trimmed by 5 bases and the J gene end by 0 bases; junction bases not matched to a gene: 17. The germline V gene encodes CDR1 SGHVS and CDR2 FNYEAQ. This CDR3 contains 20 residues. CDR3 region: CASSHARGGAQPTNTGELFF. CDR3 coding DNA: TGTGCCAGCAGCCACGCCCGGGGGGGGGCTCAGCCAACGAACACCGGGGAGCTGTTTTTT.

The table lists this clonotype with a few counts. The chain's CDR3 is CASSEGGPGGRWDEQYF. CDR3 coding DNA: TGTGCCAGCAGCGAGGGGGGTCCAGGGGGCCGTTGGGACGAGCAGTACTTC. The chain couples TRBV9 to TRBJ2-7; TRBD1 aligns across 8 bases. The CDR3 spans 17 residues. CDR1 SGDLS and CDR2 YYNGEE come from the germline V gene. Trimming at V came to 3 bases and at J to 5 bases, leaving 16 bases not matched to a gene. The complete variable domain, with remaining parts taken from reference TRBV9 and TRBJ2-7, reads DSGVTQTPKHLITATGQRVTLRCSPRSGDLSVYWYQQSLDQGLQFLIQYYNGEERAKGNILERFSAQQFPDLHSELNLSSLELGDSALYFCASSEGGPGGRWDEQYFGPGTRLTVT.

The chain employs TRBV10-3 and TRBJ2-7, with D unclear. V lost 2 bases, J lost 3 bases, and 8 bases lay in between. In germline, CDR1 is ENHRY, CDR2 SYGVKD. The CDR3 is 13 residues long. The CDR3 DNA follows: TGTGCCATCAGTGAGACCCAAATCTACGAGCAGTACTTC. This sequence encodes CAISETQIYEQYF.

This clonotype was picked up a small number of times. The rearrangement joins TRBV7-6 to TRBJ2-7, with 7 bases lining up with TRBD1. The J segment lost 1 base and the V segment lost 1 base, leaving 4 bases of the junction unmatched. Germline values: CDR1 SGHVS, CDR2 FNYEAQ. This CDR3 has 15 amino acids. CDR3 region: CASSLEGGPSYEQYF. The DNA of the CDR3 is TGTGCCAGCAGCTTAGAAGGGGGCCCGTCCTACGAGCAGTACTTC. Variable domain in full (rest from reference TRBV7-6 and TRBJ2-7): GAGVSQSPRYKVTKRGQDVALRCDPISGHVSLYWYRQALGQGPEFLTYFNYEAQQDKSGLPNDRFSAERPEGSISTLTIQRTEQRDSAMYRCASSLEGGPSYEQYFGPGTRLTVT.

The V call is TRBV6-6, the J call TRBJ2-5; no reliable D call. CDR3 length: 13 amino acids. V dropped 2 bases and J dropped 5 bases, with 9 bases sitting between them. Germline CDR1 MNHNY, CDR2 SVGAGI (reference sequence). CDR3 residues: CASSYGSPETQYF. The CDR3 nucleotides are TGTGCCAGCAGTTACGGATCCCCGGAGACCCAGTACTTC.

The rearrangement uses TRBV12-3 or TRBV12-4 and TRBJ2-5, with TRBD1 matching 8 bases. CDR3 length: 15 residues. After removal of 3 bases from V and 3 bases from J, the junction contained 6 bases not matched to a gene. CDR3 DNA sequence: TGTGCCAGCAGTTTGAGCCTGACAGGGGAAGAGACCCAGTACTTC. Translation gives CASSLSLTGEETQYF.

The J gene is TRBJ2-1, the V gene TRBV9; TRBD2 matches 11 bases. Unmatched junction bases numbered 5, after V lost 3 bases and J lost 6 bases. This CDR3 comprises 15 residues. From germline, CDR1 is SGDLS and CDR2 YYNGEE. DNA of the CDR3: TGTGCCAGCAGCGCCATAGCGGGGGGGGGCAATGAGCAGTTCTTC. Its protein is CASSAIAGGGNEQFF.

In this sample, this clonotype turned up a few times. The rearrangement links TRBV10-3 to TRBJ1-5, with a tentative D call TRBD1 (5 bases). This CDR3 spans 14 amino acids. V was clipped by 10 bases and J by 6 bases, with 19 bases between them. Germline CDR1 ENHRY, CDR2 SYGVKD. The CDR3 DNA reads as TGTGCCACCTACGAGGGGATTCAGGGTCAGCCCCAGCATTTT. This gives the protein CATYEGIQGQPQHF.

The chain uses TRBV29-1 and TRBJ2-2, with no clear D. Germline lookup yields CDR1 SQVTM and CDR2 ANQGSEA. V lost 1 base and J lost 5, with 2 bases in between. The CDR3 length is 11 residues. The CDR3 region is CSVEVTGELFF. CDR3 in DNA: TGCAGCGTTGAAGTTACCGGGGAGCTGTTTTTT.

The gene calls are TRBV2 and TRBJ2-1; D unresolved. This CDR3 has 14 amino acids. Trimming left V 6 bases short and J 3 bases short, with 12 bases between. From germline, CDR1 is SNHLY and CDR2 FYNNEI. This CDR3 is CASRPKEIYNEQFF. The CDR3 DNA reads TGTGCCAGCAGACCCAAGGAGATCTACAATGAGCAGTTCTTC.

This clonotype was observed a few times. The rearrangement joins TRBV4-1 to TRBJ2-7, with D maybe TRBD2 (6 bases). There are 14 residues in the CDR3. Germline V gives CDR1 MGHRA, CDR2 YSYEKL. V lost 4 bases to trimming and J lost 1 base, with 11 bases between them. The CDR3 region is CASSPAGLSYEQYF. CDR3 coding DNA: TGCGCCAGCAGCCCTGCGGGGTTGTCCTACGAGCAGTACTTC.

The chain links TRBV5-1 to TRBJ2-7, with 8 bases identical to TRBD1. The CDR3 covers 15 residues. Germline loops: CDR1 SGHRS, CDR2 YFSETQ. Trimming removed 4 bases from V and 0 bases from J; junction bases left unmatched: 6. CDR3 loop: CASSTTGEASYEQYF. CDR3 nucleotides: TGCGCCAGCAGCACGACAGGGGAGGCCTCCTACGAGCAGTACTTC. Complete variable domain (other parts from reference TRBV5-1 and TRBJ2-7): KAGVTQTPRYLIKTRGQQVTLSCSPISGHRSVSWYQQTPGQGLQFLFEYFSETQRNKGNFPGRFSGRQFSNSRSEMNVSTLELGDSALYLCASSTTGEASYEQYFGPGTRLTVT.

V and J are TRBV15 and TRBJ2-3; no reliable D call. This CDR3 spans 17 amino acids. Trimming removed 0 bases from V and 0 bases from J, with 13 bases in between. Germline CDR1 and CDR2: LNHNV and YYDKDF (reference sequence). CDR3: CATSRDVGYSSTDTQYF. Here the CDR3 DNA reads TGTGCCACCAGCAGAGATGTAGGATATTCTAGCACAGATACGCAGTATTTT.

This chain joins TRBV29-1 and TRBJ2-7, with a possible D match to TRBD1 (8 bases). CDR1 is SQVTM and CDR2 is ANQGSEA in the germline V gene. Trimming removed 6 bases from V and 6 bases from J, with 18 bases in between. The CDR3 consists of 13 residues. The CDR3 nucleotides are TGCAGCGTCGAGACAGGGGACTACCGCGAGCAGTACTTC. This encodes CSVETGDYREQYF.

This chain links TRBV29-1 with TRBJ2-2, with a tentative D call TRBD1 (5 bases). V lost 5 bases and J 3 bases, leaving 10 bases between the germline ends. The CDR3 covers 13 residues. Germline CDR1 is SQVTM and CDR2 is ANQGSEA. Written as DNA, the CDR3 is TGCAGCGTTACCAGGGCCGACACCGGGGAGCTGTTTTTT. Encoded protein: CSVTRADTGELFF.

The chain combines TRBV7-9 with TRBJ2-1; no firm D call. Germline CDR1 and CDR2: SEHNR and FQNEAQ (reference sequence). The CDR3 contains 13 residues. The V end lost 0 bases, the J end lost 10 bases, and 10 bases lay between the germline ends. CDR3: CASSLAGFKEQFF. CDR3 bases: TGTGCCAGCAGCTTAGCCGGGTTCAAGGAGCAGTTCTTC.

The table lists this clonotype with a few counts. The rearrangement links TRBV25-1 to TRBJ2-5; D remains unclear. The CDR3 contains 11 residues. Germline CDR1 is MGHDK and CDR2 is SYGVNS. V lost 10 bases to trimming and J lost 7 bases, with 13 bases between them. CDR3 in amino acids: CATGRSATQYF. The DNA for the CDR3 is TGTGCCACCGGTCGTTCGGCGACCCAGTACTTC.

The genes are TRBV4-1 and TRBJ2-5; possible D gene TRBD2, 5 bases. The CDR3 runs to 15 residues. Germline values: CDR1 MGHRA, CDR2 YSYEKL. Between the trimmed V and J ends, which lost 1 base and 1 base, there was a span of 10 bases. The CDR3 loop is CASSQVSGIQETQYF. The CDR3 bases are TGCGCCAGCAGCCAAGTTTCGGGAATCCAAGAGACCCAGTACTTC.

This clonotype has just a few counts. The V gene is TRBV29-1, the J gene TRBJ2-1; D remains unclear. Trimming cost V 0 bases and J 7 bases, with 19 bases left between them. The CDR3 is 16 amino acids. The germline V gene encodes CDR1 SQVTM and CDR2 ANQGSEA. The CDR3 here is CSVEDFEPPKENEQFF. In nucleotides, the CDR3 is TGCAGCGTTGAAGATTTTGAGCCACCAAAGGAGAATGAGCAGTTCTTC.

The chain carries TRBV10-3 and TRBJ2-7; TRBD1 matches at 9 bases. The length of the CDR3 is 18 residues. V trimming: 3 bases; J trimming: 3 bases; junction bases outside the gene matches: 15. The germline gives CDR1 ENHRY, CDR2 SYGVKD. For the CDR3, the DNA is TGTGCCATCAGTGACTCATTACCTAGGACAGGGGCGGACTACGAGCAGTACTTC. It encodes CAISDSLPRTGADYEQYF.